This TCR beta chain was sequenced during a study of T cell responses to AZD1222 COVID-19 vaccine. This CDR3 region has 15 residues. Trimming took 1 base from V and 3 from J, leaving 11 bases between them. CDR1 is SGHTS, CDR2 YDEGEE, per germline. This clone came up once. Here immunoSEQ multiplex PCR was the method, and the copy in TCRdb shows in-frame clones only, minus some. The sample shows some 140,000 clones, roughly 90% of them seen only once. The sequencing used peripheral blood, collected on day 0 of AZD1222 vaccination. The V call is TRBV5-8, the J call TRBJ1-5; D uncertain. The source is an adult in good health. The CDR3 sequence: CASSLRAGFNQPQHF. DNA for the CDR3: TGTGCCAGCAGCTTGAGGGCTGGTTTCAATCAGCCCCAGCATTTT.